Presented here are 20 T cell receptor beta chains from one specimen sequenced in a study of cytomegalovirus exposure and HLA in healthy donors listed by TCRdb under 2017. The library was prepared using the immunoSEQ multiplex PCR assay. As stored in TCRdb, this immuneACCESS dataset retains in-frame rearrangements with V and J assigned. A fraction of the clones does not appear; measured against another copy, unresolved V genes explain less than half of the discrepancy, and the remainder lacks a known reason. Recorded for this sample are about 190,000 clones; roughly 84% of them occurred a single time. Less than 8.5% of the sample rests with the top ten. The sample consisted of PBMCs. These receptor sequences come from a man aged 18 to 29 in good health and CMV-seropositive.

This clone came up once. The chain uses TRBV28 and TRBJ2-5; 9 nucleotides match TRBD2. This CDR3 is built from 15 residues. V lost 4 bases to trimming and J lost 1 base; unmatched junction nucleotides: 4. Germline CDR1 MDHEN, CDR2 SYDVKM. The CDR3 is CASSSGLAIQETQYF. CDR3 nucleotides: TGTGCCAGCAGTTCCGGACTAGCGATCCAAGAGACCCAGTACTTC.

In DNA, the CDR3 is TGTGCCAGCAGCTTAACGGGCGGGAGTGGGTCCGAGCAGTACTTC. Protein: CASSLTGGSGSEQYF. The rearrangement joins TRBV7-3 to TRBJ2-7, with TRBD2 matching 7 bases. Germline CDR1 is SGHTA and CDR2 is FQGTGA. The CDR3 totals 15 residues. Trimming cost V 0 bases and J 6 bases; bases outside gene matches: 8.

The gene calls are TRBV28 and TRBJ1-3; 8 nucleotides line up with TRBD1. J gave up 0 bases and V 5 bases, and 6 bases lay outside the gene matches. Germline CDR1 and CDR2: MDHEN and SYDVKM. The length of the CDR3 is 16 residues. The CDR3: CASSATGGNSGNTIYF. The CDR3 bases are TGTGCCAGCAGTGCCACAGGGGGGAACTCTGGAAACACCATATATTTT. The entire variable domain, with the rest obtained from reference TRBV28 and TRBJ1-3, is as follows: DVKVTQSSRYLVKRTGEKVFLECVQDMDHENMFWYRQDPGLGLRLIYFSYDVKMKEKGDIPEGYSVSREKKERFSLILESASTNQTSMYLCASSATGGNSGNTIYFGEGSWLTVV.

The rearrangement links TRBV2 to TRBJ1-2, with 9 bases matching TRBD1. J gave up 3 bases and V 6 bases, and 5 bases lay outside the gene matches. The length of the CDR3 is 14 residues. The germline gives CDR1 SNHLY, CDR2 FYNNEI. CDR3 nucleotide sequence: TGTGCCAGCAGAACTCGGACAGGGGACTATGGCTACACCTTC. Its translation: CASRTRTGDYGYTF. Drawing the rest from reference TRBV2 and TRBJ1-2, the complete variable domain is EPEVTQTPSHQVTQMGQEVILRCVPISNHLYFYWYRQILGQKVEFLVSFYNNEISEKSEIFDDQFSVERPDGSNFTLKIRSTKLEDSAMYFCASRTRTGDYGYTFGSGTRLTVV.

This clone was counted a single time. The chain links TRBV9 to TRBJ2-5; 12 bases are a match to TRBD2. Per germline, CDR1 SGDLS and CDR2 YYNGEE. Germline trimming cut 3 bases from V and 4 bases from J; bases unmatched to any gene: 4. The CDR3 runs 15 residues. For the CDR3, the DNA is TGTGCCAGCAGCGCCGGACTAGCGGGGATAGAGACCCAGTACTTC. Protein: CASSAGLAGIETQYF. The full variable domain, completed using reference TRBV9 and TRBJ2-5, is DSGVTQTPKHLITATGQRVTLRCSPRSGDLSVYWYQQSLDQGLQFLIQYYNGEERAKGNILERFSAQQFPDLHSELNLSSLELGDSALYFCASSAGLAGIETQYFGPGTRLLVL.

The chain links TRBV27 to TRBJ2-1; TRBD1 is a possible D gene (5 bases). CDR1 and CDR2 from the germline V gene are MNHEY and SMNVEV (reference sequence). Trimming removed 2 bases at V and 6 bases at J, with 11 bases between. This CDR3 spans 14 amino acids. In DNA form, the CDR3 reads TGTGCCAGCAGTTTACTGGGGCTAGTCAATGAGCAGTTCTTC. This gives the protein CASSLLGLVNEQFF.

The J gene is TRBJ2-7, the V gene TRBV28; D ambiguous. CDR3 length: 11 residues. Germline CDR1 MDHEN, CDR2 SYDVKM. The V end was cut by 8 bases, the J end by 3 bases, with 8 bases between. CDR3 amino acids: CASSSIYEQYF. CDR3 DNA: TGTGCCAGCTCGAGTATCTACGAGCAGTACTTC.

The rearrangement joins TRBV6-5 to TRBJ2-7, with TRBD1 as a possible D gene (7 bases). V lost 6 bases and J lost 2, with 17 bases in between. CDR1 and CDR2 (germline): MNHEY, SVGAGI. The CDR3 has 15 residues. The CDR3 is CASSRPTRGAYEQYF. The CDR3 bases are TGTGCCAGCAGCCGCCCGACCAGGGGGGCCTACGAGCAGTACTTC.

The chain is built from TRBV6-5 and TRBJ2-7, with TRBD2 as a possible D gene (6 bases). Germline CDR1 and CDR2: MNHEY and SVGAGI. The CDR3 consists of 13 residues. V lost 7 bases and J lost 1, with 11 bases in between. Here the CDR3 DNA reads TGTGCCAGCACGACCGGAGGGTCCTACGAGCAGTACTTC. Amino acids: CASTTGGSYEQYF.

The CDR3 region is CASSEGGGYGYTF. CDR3 sequence (DNA): TGTGCCAGCAGTGAAGGAGGGGGCTATGGCTACACCTTC. The chain links TRBV6-1 to TRBJ1-2, with D possibly being TRBD1 (6 bases). CDR1 is MNHNS, CDR2 SASEGT, per germline. Deletions cut 1 base from V and 4 bases from J, with 7 bases between. The CDR3 is made up of 13 amino acids.

The rearrangement uses TRBV27 and TRBJ2-1; 9 bases fit TRBD1. V shed 5 bases, J shed 4 bases, and the junction held 18 bases outside the gene matches. The CDR3 has 19 residues. Germline lookup yields CDR1 MNHEY and CDR2 SMNVEV (reference sequence). The CDR3: CASSANPGQGMGGYNEQFF. The DNA for the CDR3 is TGTGCCAGCAGTGCTAATCCGGGACAGGGTATGGGTGGATACAATGAGCAGTTCTTC.

This clone was counted a single time. This chain uses TRBV7-2 with TRBJ1-2, with 8 bases identical to TRBD1. The germline CDR1 and CDR2 sequences are SGHTA and FQGNSA. CDR3 length: 18 amino acids. V lost 4 bases, J lost 1 base, and 14 bases stayed unmatched. The CDR3 sequence is CASSSISWDRPLNYGYTF. CDR3 sequence (DNA): TGTGCCAGCAGCTCAATTTCTTGGGACAGGCCGCTTAACTATGGCTACACCTTC. Full variable domain (remainder filled in from reference TRBV7-2 and TRBJ1-2): GAGVSQSPSNKVTEKGKDVELRCDPISGHTALYWYRQSLGQGLEFLIYFQGNSAPDKSGLPSDRFSAERTGGSVSTLTIQRTQQEDSAVYLCASSSISWDRPLNYGYTFGSGTRLTVV.

The count of this clone is one. The rearrangement uses TRBV19 and TRBJ2-1, with a possible D match to TRBD1 (5 bases). V lost 3 bases and J lost 2, with 14 bases in between. The germline gives CDR1 LNHDA, CDR2 SQIVND (reference sequence). The CDR3 runs 16 residues. The CDR3 loop reads CASSMGQDFTYNEQFF. For the CDR3, the DNA is TGTGCCAGTAGTATGGGGCAGGATTTCACCTACAATGAGCAGTTCTTC. Together with reference TRBV19 and TRBJ2-1, the CDR3 gives the full variable domain: DGGITQSPKYLFRKEGQNVTLSCEQNLNHDAMYWYRQDPGQGLRLIYYSQIVNDFQKGDIAEGYSVSREKKESFPLTVTSAQKNPTAFYLCASSMGQDFTYNEQFFGPGTRLTVL.

This chain links TRBV11-2 with TRBJ1-3, with no clear D. The CDR3 is 15 amino acids. Trimming stripped 6 bases from V and 3 bases from J, with 15 bases between. Germline V gives CDR1 SGHAT, CDR2 FQNNGV. In DNA, the CDR3 is TGTGCCAGCAGTTTTAGGACTACTGATGGAAACACCATATATTTT. Translation: CASSFRTTDGNTIYF.

The chain carries TRBV7-2 and TRBJ2-3, with 12 bases that match TRBD2. The CDR3 has 16 amino acids. Germline loops: CDR1 SGHTA, CDR2 FQGNSA. V shed 5 bases, J shed 5 bases, and the junction held 8 bases outside the gene matches. CDR3 sequence reads: CASSHRLAGVGDTQYF. The CDR3 DNA reads TGTGCCAGCAGCCACCGACTAGCGGGAGTAGGAGATACGCAGTATTTT.

The V and J genes are TRBV5-6 and TRBJ2-2; D may be TRBD1 (5 bases). Trimming cost V 2 bases and J 5 bases, with 13 bases left between them. The germline CDR1 and CDR2 sequences are SGHDT and YYEEEE. The CDR3 has 15 amino acids. The DNA of the CDR3 is TGTGCCAGCAGCTTAGGACAAACTTCTACCGGGGAGCTGTTTTTT. Its protein is CASSLGQTSTGELFF.

The rearrangement joins TRBV2 to TRBJ2-5; 8 nucleotides match TRBD2. Germline loops: CDR1 SNHLY, CDR2 FYNNEI. V dropped 5 bases and J dropped 5; count of bases not matched to a gene: 7. This CDR3 spans 14 amino acids. CDR3 in DNA: TGTGCCAGCAGTACGAGCGGGAGTTTCGAGACCCAGTACTTC. Translation gives CASSTSGSFETQYF. The full variable domain, with the rest looked up from reference TRBV2 and TRBJ2-5, is EPEVTQTPSHQVTQMGQEVILRCVPISNHLYFYWYRQILGQKVEFLVSFYNNEISEKSEIFDDQFSVERPDGSNFTLKIRSTKLEDSAMYFCASSTSGSFETQYFGPGTRLLVL.

V usage is TRBV7-3 and J usage is TRBJ2-1, with TRBD2 matching 13 bases. CDR1 is SGHTA, CDR2 FQGTGA, per germline. V lost 2 bases and J lost 8; bases outside the gene matches: 9. The CDR3 runs to 17 residues. This CDR3 is CASSLRQPGLAGHEQFF. In nucleotides, the CDR3 is TGTGCCAGCAGCTTACGCCAACCGGGACTAGCGGGACATGAGCAGTTCTTC.

The J gene is TRBJ1-1, the V gene TRBV27; D might be TRBD1 (5 bases). Trimming took off 5 bases at V and 5 bases at J, with 15 bases between the two ends. The CDR3 length is 14 residues. CDR1 is MNHEY, CDR2 SMNVEV, per germline (reference sequence). Here the CDR3 DNA reads TGTGCCAGCAGTCCCCAGGGAGGACGGACTGAAGCTTTCTTT. Residues: CASSPQGGRTEAFF.

The chain employs TRBV28 and TRBJ2-6; D may be TRBD2 (5 bases). V was clipped by 5 bases and J by 2 bases, with 10 bases between them. The length of the CDR3 is 15 residues. Germline V lookup: CDR1 MDHEN, CDR2 SYDVKM. The CDR3 DNA reads as TGTGCCAGCAGTCCCACTAGGGCTGGGGCCAACGTCCTGACTTTC. Translated, it gives CASSPTRAGANVLTF.